The rows below give T cell receptor beta chains drawn from one sample of a study of T cell repertoires in cytomegalovirus infection. Antigens of these TCRs are unknown. TCRdb analysed the reads with MiXCR anew, one entry per CDR3 protein. The table lists 700,000 to 850,000 distinct CDR3 sequences, 32% of them singletons. The sample in question was cultured CD8+ T cells from PBMCs, obtained from culture after CMV antigen stimulation. The receptors were gathered from a human donor in good health (CMV status not recorded). Some clones in this sample may be carry-over from other donors' samples. Both conserved end residues are trimmed from each CDR3. Each record gives: CDR3 length, V gene, CDR3 protein.

len: 15; v_gene: TRBV2; CDR3aa: ASSEVGQGLSYNEQF
len: 11; v_gene: TRBV12-3/TRBV12-4; CDR3aa: ASSLPGNNEQF
len: 12; v_gene: TRBV6-8; CDR3aa: ASSYFSGEGGYT
len: 11; v_gene: TRBV27; CDR3aa: ASSDSGITEAF
len: 11; v_gene: TRBV6-1; CDR3aa: ASPGGFQETQY
len: 12; v_gene: TRBV27; CDR3aa: ASSLGGEGSPLH
len: 10; v_gene: TRBV13; CDR3aa: ASSVRGVEQF
len: 9; v_gene: TRBV29-1; CDR3aa: SVDILDGYT
len: 13; v_gene: TRBV7-6; CDR3aa: ASSLYASHQETQY
len: 12; v_gene: TRBV27; CDR3aa: ASSSRGRGTEAF
len: 17; v_gene: TRBV7-9; CDR3aa: ASRAGGTGGGRSKNIQY
len: 15; v_gene: TRBV4-3; CDR3aa: ASSNRFGTSLYNEQF
len: 14; v_gene: TRBV28; CDR3aa: ASSPTHRALSYEQF